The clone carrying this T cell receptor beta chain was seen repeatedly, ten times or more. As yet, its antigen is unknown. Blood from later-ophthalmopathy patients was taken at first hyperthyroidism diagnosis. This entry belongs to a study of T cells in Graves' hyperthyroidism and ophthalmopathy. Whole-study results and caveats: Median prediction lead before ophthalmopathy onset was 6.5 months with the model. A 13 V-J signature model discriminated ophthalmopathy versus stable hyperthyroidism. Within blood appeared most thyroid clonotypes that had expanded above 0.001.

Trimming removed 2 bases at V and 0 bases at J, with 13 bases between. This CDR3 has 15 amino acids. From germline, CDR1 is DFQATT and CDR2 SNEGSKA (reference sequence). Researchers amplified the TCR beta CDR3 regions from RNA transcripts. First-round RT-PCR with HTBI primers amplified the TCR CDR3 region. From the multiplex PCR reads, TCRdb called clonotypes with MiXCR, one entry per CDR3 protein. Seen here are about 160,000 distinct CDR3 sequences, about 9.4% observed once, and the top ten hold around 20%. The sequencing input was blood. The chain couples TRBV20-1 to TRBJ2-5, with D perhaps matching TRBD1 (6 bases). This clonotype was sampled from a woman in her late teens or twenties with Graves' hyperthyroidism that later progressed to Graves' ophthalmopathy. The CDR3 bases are TGCAGTGCTAGAAAAGACAGGTCGTACCAAGAGACCCAGTACTTC. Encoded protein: CSARKDRSYQETQYF.